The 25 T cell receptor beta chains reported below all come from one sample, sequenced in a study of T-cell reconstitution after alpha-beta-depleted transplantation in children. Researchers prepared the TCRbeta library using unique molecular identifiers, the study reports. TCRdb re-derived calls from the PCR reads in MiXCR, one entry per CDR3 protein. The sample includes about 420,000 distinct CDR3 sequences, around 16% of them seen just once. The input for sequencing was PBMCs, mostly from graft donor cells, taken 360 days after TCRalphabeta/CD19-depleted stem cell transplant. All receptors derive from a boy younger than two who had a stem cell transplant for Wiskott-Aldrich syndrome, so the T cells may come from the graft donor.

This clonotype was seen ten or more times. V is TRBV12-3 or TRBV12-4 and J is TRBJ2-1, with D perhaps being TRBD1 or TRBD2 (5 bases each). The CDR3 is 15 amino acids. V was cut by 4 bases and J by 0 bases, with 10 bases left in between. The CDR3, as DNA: TGTGCCAGCAGTTCCAGGGAGAGCTCCTACAATGAGCAGTTCTTC. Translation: CASSSRESSYNEQFF.

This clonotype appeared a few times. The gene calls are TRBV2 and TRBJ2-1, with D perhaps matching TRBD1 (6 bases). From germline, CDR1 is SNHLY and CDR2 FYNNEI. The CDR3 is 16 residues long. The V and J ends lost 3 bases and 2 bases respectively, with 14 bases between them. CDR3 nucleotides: TGTGCCAGCAGTGACCCCTCAGGGGCCGCCTACAATGAGCAGTTCTTC. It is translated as CASSDPSGAAYNEQFF. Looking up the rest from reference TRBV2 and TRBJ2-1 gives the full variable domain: EPEVTQTPSHQVTQMGQEVILRCVPISNHLYFYWYRQILGQKVEFLVSFYNNEISEKSEIFDDQFSVERPDGSNFTLKIRSTKLEDSAMYFCASSDPSGAAYNEQFFGPGTRLTVL.

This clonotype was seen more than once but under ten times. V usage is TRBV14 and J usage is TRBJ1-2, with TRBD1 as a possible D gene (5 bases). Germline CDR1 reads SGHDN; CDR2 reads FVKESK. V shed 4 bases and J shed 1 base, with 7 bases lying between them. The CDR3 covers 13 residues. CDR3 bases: TGTGCCAGCAGCCGGGACTTTAACTATGGCTACACCTTC. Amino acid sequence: CASSRDFNYGYTF.

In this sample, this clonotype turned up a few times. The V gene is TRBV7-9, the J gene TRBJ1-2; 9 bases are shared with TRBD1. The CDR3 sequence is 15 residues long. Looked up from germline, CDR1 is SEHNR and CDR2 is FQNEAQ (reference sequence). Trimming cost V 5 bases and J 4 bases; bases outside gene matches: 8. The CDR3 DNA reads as TGTGCCAGCAGCACATACAGGGGGCTACGCTATGGCTACACCTTC. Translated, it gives CASSTYRGLRYGYTF.

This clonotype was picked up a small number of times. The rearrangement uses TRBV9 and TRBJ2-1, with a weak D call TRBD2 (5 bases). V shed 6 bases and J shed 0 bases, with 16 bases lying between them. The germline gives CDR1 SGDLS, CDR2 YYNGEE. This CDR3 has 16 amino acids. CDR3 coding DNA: TGTGCCAGCACCGTGGGAGCGTCAAGCTCCTACAATGAGCAGTTCTTC. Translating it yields CASTVGASSSYNEQFF.

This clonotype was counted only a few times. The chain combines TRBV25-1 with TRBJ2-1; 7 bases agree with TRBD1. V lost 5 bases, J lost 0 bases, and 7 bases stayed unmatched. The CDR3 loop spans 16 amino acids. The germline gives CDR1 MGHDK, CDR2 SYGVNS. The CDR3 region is CASSTRQGSSYNEQFF. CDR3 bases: TGTGCCAGCAGTACCAGACAGGGTAGCTCCTACAATGAGCAGTTCTTC.

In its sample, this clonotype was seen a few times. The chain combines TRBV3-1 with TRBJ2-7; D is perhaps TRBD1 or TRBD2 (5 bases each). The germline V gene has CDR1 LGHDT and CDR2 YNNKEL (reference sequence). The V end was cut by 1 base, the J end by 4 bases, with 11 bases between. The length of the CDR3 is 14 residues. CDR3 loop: CASSQGVGEYEQYF. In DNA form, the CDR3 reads TGTGCCAGCAGCCAAGGTGTAGGGGAGTACGAGCAGTACTTC.

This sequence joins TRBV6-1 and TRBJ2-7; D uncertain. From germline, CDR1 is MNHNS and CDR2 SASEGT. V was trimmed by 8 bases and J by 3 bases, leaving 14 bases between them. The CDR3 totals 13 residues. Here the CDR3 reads CASAAQQNYEQYF. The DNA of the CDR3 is TGTGCCAGCGCCGCGCAGCAGAACTACGAGCAGTACTTC.

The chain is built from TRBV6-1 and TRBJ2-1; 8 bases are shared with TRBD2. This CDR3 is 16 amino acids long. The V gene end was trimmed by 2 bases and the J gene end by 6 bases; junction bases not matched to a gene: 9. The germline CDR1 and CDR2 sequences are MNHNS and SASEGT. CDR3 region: CASSERAGLAGNEQFF. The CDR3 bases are TGTGCCAGCAGTGAACGTGCAGGACTAGCTGGCAATGAGCAGTTCTTC.

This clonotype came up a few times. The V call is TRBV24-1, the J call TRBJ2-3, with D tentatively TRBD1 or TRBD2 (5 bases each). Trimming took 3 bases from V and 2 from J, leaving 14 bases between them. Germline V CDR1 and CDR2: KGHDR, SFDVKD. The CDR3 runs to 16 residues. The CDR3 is CATSDDRKGPTDTQYF. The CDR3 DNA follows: TGTGCCACCAGTGATGATCGGAAGGGACCCACAGATACGCAGTATTTT.

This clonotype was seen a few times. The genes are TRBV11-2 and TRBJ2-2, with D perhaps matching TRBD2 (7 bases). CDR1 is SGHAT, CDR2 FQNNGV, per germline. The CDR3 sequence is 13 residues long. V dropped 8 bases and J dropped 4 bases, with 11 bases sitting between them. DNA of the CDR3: TGTGCCAGCGAGGGGGAGGGCACCGGGGAGCTGTTTTTT. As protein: CASEGEGTGELFF.

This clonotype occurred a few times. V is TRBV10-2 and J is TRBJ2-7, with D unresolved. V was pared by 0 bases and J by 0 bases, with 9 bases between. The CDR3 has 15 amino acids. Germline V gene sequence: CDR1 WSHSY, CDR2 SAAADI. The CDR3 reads CASSESLMASYEQYF. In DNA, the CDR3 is TGCGCCAGCAGTGAGTCGTTAATGGCCTCCTACGAGCAGTACTTC.

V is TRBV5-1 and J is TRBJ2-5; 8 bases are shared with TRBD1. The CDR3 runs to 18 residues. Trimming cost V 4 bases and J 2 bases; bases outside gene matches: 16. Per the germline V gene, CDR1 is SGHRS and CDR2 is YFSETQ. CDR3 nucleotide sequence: TGCGCCAGCAGCCCAAATGCGTACAGGGGGATACCTCAAGAGACCCAGTACTTC. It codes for CASSPNAYRGIPQETQYF. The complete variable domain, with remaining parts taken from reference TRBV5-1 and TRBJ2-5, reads KAGVTQTPRYLIKTRGQQVTLSCSPISGHRSVSWYQQTPGQGLQFLFEYFSETQRNKGNFPGRFSGRQFSNSRSEMNVSTLELGDSALYLCASSPNAYRGIPQETQYFGPGTRLLVL.

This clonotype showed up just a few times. The CDR3 protein is CASSLEAVKGFTEAFF. The CDR3 DNA reads TGCGCCAGCAGCTTGGAGGCAGTCAAAGGGTTCACTGAAGCTTTCTTT. This sequence joins TRBV5-1 and TRBJ1-1, with D uncertain. V dropped 0 bases and J dropped 4 bases, with 16 bases sitting between them. CDR3 length equals 16 residues. Germline V gene lookup returns CDR1 SGHRS and CDR2 YFSETQ.

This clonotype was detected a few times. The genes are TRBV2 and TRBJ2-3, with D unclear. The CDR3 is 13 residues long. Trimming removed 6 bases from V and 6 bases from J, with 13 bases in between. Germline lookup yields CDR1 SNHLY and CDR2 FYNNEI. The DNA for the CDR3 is TGTGCCAGCAGCCCATATTTGGGTGATACGCAGTATTTT. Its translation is CASSPYLGDTQYF.

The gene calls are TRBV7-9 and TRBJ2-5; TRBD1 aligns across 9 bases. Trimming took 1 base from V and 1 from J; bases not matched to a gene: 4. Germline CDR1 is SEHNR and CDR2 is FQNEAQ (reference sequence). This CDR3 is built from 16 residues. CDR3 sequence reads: CASSLGSGQGQETQYF. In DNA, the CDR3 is TGTGCCAGCAGCTTAGGATCGGGACAGGGCCAAGAGACCCAGTACTTC.

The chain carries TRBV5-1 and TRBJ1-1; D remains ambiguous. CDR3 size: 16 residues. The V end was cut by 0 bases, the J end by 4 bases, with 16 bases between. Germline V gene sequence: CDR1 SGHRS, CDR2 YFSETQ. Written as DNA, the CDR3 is TGCGCCAGCAGCTTGGGGGTTGCGGGAAGAGGCACTGAAGCTTTCTTT. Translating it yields CASSLGVAGRGTEAFF.

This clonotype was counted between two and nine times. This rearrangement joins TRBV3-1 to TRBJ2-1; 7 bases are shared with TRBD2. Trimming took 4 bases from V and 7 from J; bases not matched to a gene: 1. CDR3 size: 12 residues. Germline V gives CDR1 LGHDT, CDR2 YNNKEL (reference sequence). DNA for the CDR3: TGTGCCAGCAGCCGACTAGCAAATGAGCAGTTCTTC. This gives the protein CASSRLANEQFF.

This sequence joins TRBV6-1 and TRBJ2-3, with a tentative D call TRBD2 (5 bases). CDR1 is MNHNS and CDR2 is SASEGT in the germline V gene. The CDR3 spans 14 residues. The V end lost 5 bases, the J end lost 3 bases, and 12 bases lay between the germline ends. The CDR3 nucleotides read TGTGCCAGCAGTACGGGAATCTATACAGATACGCAGTATTTT. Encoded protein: CASSTGIYTDTQYF.

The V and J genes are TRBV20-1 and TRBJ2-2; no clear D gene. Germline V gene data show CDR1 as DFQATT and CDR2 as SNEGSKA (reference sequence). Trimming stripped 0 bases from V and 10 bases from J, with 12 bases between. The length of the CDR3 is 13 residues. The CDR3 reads CSARDPRRTELFF. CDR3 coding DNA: TGCAGTGCTAGAGACCCACGCAGAACGGAGCTGTTTTTT.

The CDR3 DNA sequence: TGCAGTGCTAGAGTACCGGGACAGGGAGACGAGCAGTACTTC. Translation gives CSARVPGQGDEQYF. This chain uses TRBV20-1 with TRBJ2-7; 9 nucleotides line up with TRBD1. Germline lookup yields CDR1 DFQATT and CDR2 SNEGSKA (reference sequence). The CDR3 is 14 residues long. The ends lost 1 base at V and 5 bases at J; junction bases unmatched: 6.

This CDR3 reads CASSPMSLVSNEQFF. The DNA for the CDR3 is TGTGCCAGCAGCCCAATGTCCCTAGTTTCCAATGAGCAGTTCTTC. The chain links TRBV6-1 to TRBJ2-1, with D uncertain. CDR1 and CDR2 (germline): MNHNS, SASEGT. V lost 6 bases and J lost 6, with 18 bases in between. The CDR3 is 15 amino acids.

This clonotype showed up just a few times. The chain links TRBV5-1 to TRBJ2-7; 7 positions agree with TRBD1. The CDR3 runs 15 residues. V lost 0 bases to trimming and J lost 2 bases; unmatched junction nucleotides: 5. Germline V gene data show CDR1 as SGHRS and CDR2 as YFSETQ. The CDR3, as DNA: TGCGCCAGCAGCTTGGTGGTAGGGGGCCCCTACGAGCAGTACTTC. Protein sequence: CASSLVVGGPYEQYF.

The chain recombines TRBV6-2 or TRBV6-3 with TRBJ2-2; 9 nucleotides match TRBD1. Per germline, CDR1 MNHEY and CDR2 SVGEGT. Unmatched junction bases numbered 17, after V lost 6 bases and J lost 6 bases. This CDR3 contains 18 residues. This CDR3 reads CASRRPGTGLSGAGELFF. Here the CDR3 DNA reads TGTGCCAGCAGACGTCCCGGGACAGGGCTGTCAGGGGCCGGGGAGCTGTTTTTT.

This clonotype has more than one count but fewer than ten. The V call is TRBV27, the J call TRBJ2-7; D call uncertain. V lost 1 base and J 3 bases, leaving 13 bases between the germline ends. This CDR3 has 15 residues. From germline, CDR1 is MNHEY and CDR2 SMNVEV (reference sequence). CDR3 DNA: TGTGCCAGCAGTTTATACGGTCTGGAAGGCTACGAGCAGTACTTC. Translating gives CASSLYGLEGYEQYF.